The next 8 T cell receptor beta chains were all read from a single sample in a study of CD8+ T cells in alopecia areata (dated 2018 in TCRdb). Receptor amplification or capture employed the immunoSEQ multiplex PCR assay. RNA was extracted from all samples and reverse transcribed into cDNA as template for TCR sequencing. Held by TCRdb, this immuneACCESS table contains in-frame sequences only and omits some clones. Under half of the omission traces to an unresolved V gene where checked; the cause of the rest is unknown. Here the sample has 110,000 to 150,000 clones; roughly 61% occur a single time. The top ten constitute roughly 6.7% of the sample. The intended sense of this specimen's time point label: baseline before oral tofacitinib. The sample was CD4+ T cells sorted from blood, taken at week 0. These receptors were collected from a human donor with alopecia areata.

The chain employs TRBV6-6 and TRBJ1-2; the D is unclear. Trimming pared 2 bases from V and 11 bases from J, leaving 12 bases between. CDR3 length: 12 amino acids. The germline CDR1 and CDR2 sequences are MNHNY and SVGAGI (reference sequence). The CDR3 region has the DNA TGTGCCAGCAGTTACCGTGAGGGCGGGTACACCTTC. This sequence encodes CASSYREGGYTF.

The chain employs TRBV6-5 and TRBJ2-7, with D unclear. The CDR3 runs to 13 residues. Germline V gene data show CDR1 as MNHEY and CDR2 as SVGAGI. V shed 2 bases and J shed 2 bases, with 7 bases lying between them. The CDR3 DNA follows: TGTGCCAGCAGTTACGGCAGAGCCTACGAGCAGTACTTC. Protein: CASSYGRAYEQYF.

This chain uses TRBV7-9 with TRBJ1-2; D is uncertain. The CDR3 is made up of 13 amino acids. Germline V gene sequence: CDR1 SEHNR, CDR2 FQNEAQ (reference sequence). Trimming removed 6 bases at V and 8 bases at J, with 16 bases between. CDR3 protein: CASSLESLGGYTF. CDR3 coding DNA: TGTGCCAGCAGTCTAGAGTCCCTGGGGGGCTACACCTTC.

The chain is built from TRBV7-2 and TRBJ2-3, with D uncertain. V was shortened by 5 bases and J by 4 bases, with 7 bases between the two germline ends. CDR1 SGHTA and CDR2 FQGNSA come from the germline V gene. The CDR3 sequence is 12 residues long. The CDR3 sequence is CASSKFADTQYF. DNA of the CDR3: TGTGCCAGCAGCAAGTTCGCAGATACGCAGTATTTT.

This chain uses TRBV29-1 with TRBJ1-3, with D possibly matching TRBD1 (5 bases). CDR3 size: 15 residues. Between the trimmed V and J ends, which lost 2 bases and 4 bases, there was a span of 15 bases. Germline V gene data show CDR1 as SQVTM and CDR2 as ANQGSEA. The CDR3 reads CSVEIRDEEGNTIYF. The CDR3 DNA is TGCAGCGTTGAAATAAGGGACGAAGAGGGAAACACCATATATTTT.

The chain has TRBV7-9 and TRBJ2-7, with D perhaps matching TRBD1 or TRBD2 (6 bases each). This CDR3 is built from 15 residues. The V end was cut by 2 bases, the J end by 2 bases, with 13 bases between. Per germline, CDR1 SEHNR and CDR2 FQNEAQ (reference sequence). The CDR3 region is CASSLTLGGAYEQYF. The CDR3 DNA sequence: TGTGCCAGCAGCTTAACCCTCGGGGGCGCCTACGAGCAGTACTTC.

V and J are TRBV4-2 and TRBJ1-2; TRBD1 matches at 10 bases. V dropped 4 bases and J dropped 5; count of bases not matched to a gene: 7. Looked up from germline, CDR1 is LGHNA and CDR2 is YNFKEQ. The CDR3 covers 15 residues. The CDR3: CASSPGDRGTYGYTF. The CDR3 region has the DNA TGTGCCAGCAGCCCGGGGGACAGGGGAACTTATGGCTACACCTTC.

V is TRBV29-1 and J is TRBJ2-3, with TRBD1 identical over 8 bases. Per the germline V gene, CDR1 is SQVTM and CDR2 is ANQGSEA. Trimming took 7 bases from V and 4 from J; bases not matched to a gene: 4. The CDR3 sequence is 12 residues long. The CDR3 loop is CSADRVADTQYF. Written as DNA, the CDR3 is TGCAGCGCGGACAGGGTGGCAGATACGCAGTATTTT.